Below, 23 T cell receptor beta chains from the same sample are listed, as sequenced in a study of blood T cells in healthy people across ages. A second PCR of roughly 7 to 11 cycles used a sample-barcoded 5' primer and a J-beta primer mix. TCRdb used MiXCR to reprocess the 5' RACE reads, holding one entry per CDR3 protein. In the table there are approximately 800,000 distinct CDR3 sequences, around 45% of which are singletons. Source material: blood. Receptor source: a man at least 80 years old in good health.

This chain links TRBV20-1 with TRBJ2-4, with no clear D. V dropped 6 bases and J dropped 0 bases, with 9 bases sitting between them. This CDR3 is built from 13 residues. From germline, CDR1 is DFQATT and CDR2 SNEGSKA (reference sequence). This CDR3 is CSATLVAKNIQYF. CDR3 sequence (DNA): TGCAGTGCCACCCTAGTAGCCAAAAACATTCAGTACTTC.

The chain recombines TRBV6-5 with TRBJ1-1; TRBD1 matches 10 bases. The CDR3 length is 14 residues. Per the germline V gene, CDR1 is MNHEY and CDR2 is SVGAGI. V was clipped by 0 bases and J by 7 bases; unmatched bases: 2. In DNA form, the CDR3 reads TGTGCCAGCAGTTACTCGGGACAGGGGATTGAAGCTTTCTTT. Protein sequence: CASSYSGQGIEAFF.

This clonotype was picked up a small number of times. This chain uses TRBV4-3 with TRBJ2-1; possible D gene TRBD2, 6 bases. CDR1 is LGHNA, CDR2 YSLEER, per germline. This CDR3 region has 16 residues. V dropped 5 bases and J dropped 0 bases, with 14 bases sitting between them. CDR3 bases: TGCGCCAGCAGCGAACTAGCCCAAAGCTCCTACAATGAGCAGTTCTTC. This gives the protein CASSELAQSSYNEQFF.

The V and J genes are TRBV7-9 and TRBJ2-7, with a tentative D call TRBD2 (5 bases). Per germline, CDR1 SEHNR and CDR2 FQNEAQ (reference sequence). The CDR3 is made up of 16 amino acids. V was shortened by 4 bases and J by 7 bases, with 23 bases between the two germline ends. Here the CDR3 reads CASSSVSLRANNEQYF. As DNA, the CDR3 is TGTGCCAGCAGCTCAGTGAGCCTGCGGGCGAACAATGAGCAGTACTTC. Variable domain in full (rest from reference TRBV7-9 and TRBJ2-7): DTGVSQNPRHKITKRGQNVTFRCDPISEHNRLYWYRQTLGQGPEFLTYFQNEAQLEKSRLLSDRFSAERPKGSFSTLEIQRTEQGDSAMYLCASSSVSLRANNEQYFGPGTRLTVT.

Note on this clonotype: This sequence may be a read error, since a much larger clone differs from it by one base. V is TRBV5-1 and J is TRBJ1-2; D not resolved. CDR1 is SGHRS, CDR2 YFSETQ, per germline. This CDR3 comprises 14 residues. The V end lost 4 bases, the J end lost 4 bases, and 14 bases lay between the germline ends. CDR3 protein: CASSVDGATYGYTF. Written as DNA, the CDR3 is TGCGCCAGCAGCGTGGATGGAGCGACCTATGGCTACACCTTC. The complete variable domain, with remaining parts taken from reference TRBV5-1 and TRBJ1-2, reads KAGVTQTPRYLIKTRGQQVTLSCSPISGHRSVSWYQQTPGQGLQFLFEYFSETQRNKGNFPGRFSGRQFSNSRSEMNVSTLELGDSALYLCASSVDGATYGYTFGSGTRLTVV.

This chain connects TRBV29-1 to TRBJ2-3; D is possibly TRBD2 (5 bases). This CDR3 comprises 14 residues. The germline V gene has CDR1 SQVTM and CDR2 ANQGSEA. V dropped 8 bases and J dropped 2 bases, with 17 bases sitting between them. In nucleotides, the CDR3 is TGCAGCCACGAGACGGGGTCGTTCACAGATACGCAGTATTTT. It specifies CSHETGSFTDTQYF.

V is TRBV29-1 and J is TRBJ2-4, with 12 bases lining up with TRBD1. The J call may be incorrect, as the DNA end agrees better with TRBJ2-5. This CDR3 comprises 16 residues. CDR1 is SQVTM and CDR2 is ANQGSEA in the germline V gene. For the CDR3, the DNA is TGCAGCGTTGAAAAAGGGGACAGGGGGCGCGTAGAGACCCAGTACTTC. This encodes CSVEKGDRGRVETQYF.

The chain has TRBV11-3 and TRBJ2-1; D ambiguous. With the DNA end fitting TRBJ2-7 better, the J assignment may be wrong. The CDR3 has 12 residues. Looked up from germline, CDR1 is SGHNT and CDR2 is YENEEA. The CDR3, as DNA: TGTGCCAGCAGTTTCAACTACAATGAGCAGTACTTC. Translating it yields CASSFNYNEQYF.

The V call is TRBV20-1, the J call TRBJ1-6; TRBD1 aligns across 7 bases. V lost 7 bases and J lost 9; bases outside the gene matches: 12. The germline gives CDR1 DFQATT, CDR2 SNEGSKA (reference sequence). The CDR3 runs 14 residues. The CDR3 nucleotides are TGCAGTGTAAAATTCCGGGACAGCCTTTCACCCCTCCACTTT. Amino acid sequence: CSVKFRDSLSPLHF.

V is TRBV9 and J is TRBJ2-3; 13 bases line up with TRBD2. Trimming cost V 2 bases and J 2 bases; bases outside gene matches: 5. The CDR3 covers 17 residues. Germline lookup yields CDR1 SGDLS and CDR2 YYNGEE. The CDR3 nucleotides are TGTGCCAGCAGCGTTGGACTAGCGGGGGTCAACACAGATACGCAGTATTTT. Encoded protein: CASSVGLAGVNTDTQYF. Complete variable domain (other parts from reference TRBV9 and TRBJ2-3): DSGVTQTPKHLITATGQRVTLRCSPRSGDLSVYWYQQSLDQGLQFLIQYYNGEERAKGNILERFSAQQFPDLHSELNLSSLELGDSALYFCASSVGLAGVNTDTQYFGPGTRLTVL.

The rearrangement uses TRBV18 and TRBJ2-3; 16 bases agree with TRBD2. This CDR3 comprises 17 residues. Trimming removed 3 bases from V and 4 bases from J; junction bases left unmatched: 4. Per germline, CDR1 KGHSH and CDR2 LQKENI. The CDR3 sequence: CASSPGLAGGPADTQYF. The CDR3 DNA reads TGTGCCAGCTCACCGGGACTAGCGGGAGGGCCCGCAGATACGCAGTATTTT.

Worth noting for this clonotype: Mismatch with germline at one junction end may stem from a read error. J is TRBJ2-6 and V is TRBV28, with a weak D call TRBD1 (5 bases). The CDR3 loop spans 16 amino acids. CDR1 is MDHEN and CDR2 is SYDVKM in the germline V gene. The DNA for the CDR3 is TGTGTCAGCAGGGATAATGACAGTCCTGGGGCCAACGTCCTGACTTTC. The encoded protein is CVSRDNDSPGANVLTF.

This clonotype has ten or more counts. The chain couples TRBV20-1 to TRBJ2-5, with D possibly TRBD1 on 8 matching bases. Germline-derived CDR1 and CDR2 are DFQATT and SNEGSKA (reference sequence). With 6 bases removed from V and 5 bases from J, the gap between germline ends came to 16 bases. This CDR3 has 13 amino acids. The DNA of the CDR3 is TGCAGTGCCACCGACAGGGGAGGGGAGACCCAGTACTTC. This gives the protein CSATDRGGETQYF.

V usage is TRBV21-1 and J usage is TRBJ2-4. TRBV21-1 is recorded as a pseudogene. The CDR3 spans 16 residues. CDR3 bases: TGTGCCAGCAGCAATGCCGAAGGACAGCCGAAAAACATTCAGTACTTC. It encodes CASSNAEGQPKNIQYF.

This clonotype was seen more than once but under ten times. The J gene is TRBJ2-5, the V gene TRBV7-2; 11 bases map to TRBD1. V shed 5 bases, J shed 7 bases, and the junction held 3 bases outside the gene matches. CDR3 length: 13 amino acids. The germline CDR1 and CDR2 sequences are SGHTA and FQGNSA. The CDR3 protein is CASSVGTGGTQYF. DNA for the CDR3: TGTGCCAGCAGCGTAGGGACAGGGGGGACCCAGTACTTC.

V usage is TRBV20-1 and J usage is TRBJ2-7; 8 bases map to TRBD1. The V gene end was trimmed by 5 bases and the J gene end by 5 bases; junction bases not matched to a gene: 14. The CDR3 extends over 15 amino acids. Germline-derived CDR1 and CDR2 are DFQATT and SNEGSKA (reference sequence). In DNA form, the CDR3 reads TGCAGTGCTGGCCTCTCCGGGACAGGCAGGAACGAGCAGTACTTC. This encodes CSAGLSGTGRNEQYF.

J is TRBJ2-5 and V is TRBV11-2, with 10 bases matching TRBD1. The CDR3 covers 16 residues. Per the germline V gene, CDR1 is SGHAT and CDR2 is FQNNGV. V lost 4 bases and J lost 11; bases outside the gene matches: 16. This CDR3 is CASSSARQGARHKQYF. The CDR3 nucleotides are TGTGCCAGCAGCTCCGCGCGACAGGGGGCTAGACACAAGCAGTACTTC.

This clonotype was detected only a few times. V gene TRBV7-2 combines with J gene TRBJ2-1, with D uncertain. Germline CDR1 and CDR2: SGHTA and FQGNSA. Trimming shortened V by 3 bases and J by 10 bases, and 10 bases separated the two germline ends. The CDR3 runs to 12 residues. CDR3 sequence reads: CASSFSSLEQFF. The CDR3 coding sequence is TGTGCCAGCAGCTTTAGCTCACTAGAGCAGTTCTTC.

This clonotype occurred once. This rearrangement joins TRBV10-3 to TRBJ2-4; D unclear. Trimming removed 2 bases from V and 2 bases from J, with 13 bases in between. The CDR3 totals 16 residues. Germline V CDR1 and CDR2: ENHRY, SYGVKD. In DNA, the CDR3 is TGTGCCATCAGTGAGGCAGAGACAAGCACCAAAAACATTCAGTACTTC. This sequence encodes CAISEAETSTKNIQYF.

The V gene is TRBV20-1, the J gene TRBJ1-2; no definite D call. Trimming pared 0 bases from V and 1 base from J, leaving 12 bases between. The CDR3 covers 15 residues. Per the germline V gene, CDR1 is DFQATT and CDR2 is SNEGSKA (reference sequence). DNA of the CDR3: TGCAGTGCTAGAGATGTTACCGGACTTAACTATGGCTACACCTTC. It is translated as CSARDVTGLNYGYTF.

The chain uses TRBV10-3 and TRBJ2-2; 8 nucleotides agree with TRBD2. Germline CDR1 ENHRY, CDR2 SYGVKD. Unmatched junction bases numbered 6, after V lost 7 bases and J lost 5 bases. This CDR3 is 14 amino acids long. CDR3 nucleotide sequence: TGTGCCATCAATCCCGGGACTAGTACCGGGGAGCTGTTTTTT. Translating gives CAINPGTSTGELFF.

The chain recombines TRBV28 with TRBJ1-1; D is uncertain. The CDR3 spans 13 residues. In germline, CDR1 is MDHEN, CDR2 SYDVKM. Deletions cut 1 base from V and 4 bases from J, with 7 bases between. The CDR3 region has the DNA TGTGCCAGCAGTTTATTAGAGAGCACTGAAGCTTTCTTT. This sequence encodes CASSLLESTEAFF.

This chain's CDR3 is CASSPTGTSGYNEQYF. CDR3 nucleotides: TGTGCCAGCAGTCCTACCGGGACTAGCGGCTACAATGAGCAGTACTTC. The chain carries TRBV6-2 or TRBV6-3 and TRBJ2-1; 11 nucleotides agree with TRBD2. TRBJ2-7 explains the end of the DNA better; the J call may be wrong. The CDR3 spans 16 residues. Germline V gene lookup returns CDR1 MNHEY and CDR2 SVGEGT.